This TCR beta chain was profiled in a study of cytomegalovirus exposure and HLA in healthy donors. About the research overall: Unique TCRs numbering around 85 million, obtained from HLA-typed donors, made up an early data release.

Study conclusions and caveats: With high specificity and sensitivity, the classifier reportedly diagnosed cytomegalovirus status. In a later analysis, HLA-associated beta chains showed higher expansion and lower generation probabilities than comparable chains. Three of the chains that were CMV-associated were confirmed in vitro to be specific for CMV antigens.

PCR was performed using 60 Vbeta and 13 Jbeta primers. Clones were read by immunoSEQ multiplex PCR, and TCRdb kept only the in-frame ones, dropping some. This sample yields more than 150,000 clones, of which 65% to 85% are seen a single time; around 6.1% belongs to the top ten. As concerns this clone: What it binds is unknown.

Trimming cost V 4 bases and J 4 bases, with 10 bases left between them. Germline loops: CDR1 MNHEY, CDR2 SMNVEV (reference sequence). This CDR3 region has 13 residues. The sequencing sample was made of PBMCs. This receptor was obtained from a woman in her twenties or thirties in good health and CMV-seropositive. V gene TRBV27 combines with J gene TRBJ1-1; no reliable D call. The CDR3 loop is CASSWMAGTEAFF. CDR3 DNA sequence: TGTGCCAGCAGTTGGATGGCGGGCACTGAAGCTTTCTTT.